These 5 T cell receptor beta chains came from one sample sequenced in a study of T cell changes during pregnancy in multiple sclerosis. TCRdb's copy holds only in-frame clones and misses some; the assay was immunoSEQ multiplex PCR. The sample shows around 51,000 clones, roughly 93% of them seen only once. The material sequenced was peripheral blood, taken in the second trimester of pregnancy. These receptors were taken from a female donor with multiple sclerosis, enrolled in a pregnancy study.

V usage is TRBV18 and J usage is TRBJ2-6; D is ambiguous. Germline CDR1 KGHSH, CDR2 LQKENI. This CDR3 has 15 amino acids. Trimming left V 1 base short and J 2 bases short, with 6 bases between. The CDR3 is CASSPRLPGANVLTF. The CDR3 DNA follows: TGTGCCAGCTCACCACGGCTCCCTGGGGCCAACGTCCTGACTTTC.

This sequence joins TRBV18 and TRBJ2-2; 7 bases line up with TRBD1. The germline V gene encodes CDR1 KGHSH and CDR2 LQKENI. Trimming cost V 0 bases and J 0 bases; bases outside gene matches: 4. The CDR3 has 17 residues. CDR3 region: CASSPPWDSTNTGELFF. CDR3 bases: TGTGCCAGCTCACCACCTTGGGACAGCACGAACACCGGGGAGCTGTTTTTT.

The genes are TRBV28 and TRBJ1-4, with unresolved D. V was trimmed by 3 bases and J by 8 bases, leaving 10 bases between them. The CDR3 is 13 residues long. Germline CDR1 MDHEN, CDR2 SYDVKM. The CDR3 sequence: CASSLTIVEKLFF. CDR3 nucleotide sequence: TGTGCCAGCAGTTTGACAATAGTAGAAAAACTGTTTTTT.

This clone was counted once. The chain has TRBV4-1 and TRBJ2-5, with 10 bases fitting TRBD2. Germline V CDR1 and CDR2: MGHRA, YSYEKL. Trimming took 1 base from V and 3 from J; bases not matched to a gene: 20. The CDR3 has 21 residues. The CDR3, as DNA: TGCGCCAGCAGCCAAGGGGAGTTCGGGCTAGCGGGAGCGGTAGGGGAAGAGACCCAGTACTTC. Translating gives CASSQGEFGLAGAVGEETQYF.

The V call is TRBV9, the J call TRBJ2-7, with D possibly matching TRBD2 (5 bases). The CDR3 totals 15 residues. V lost 0 bases and J 5 bases, leaving 15 bases between the germline ends. The germline V gene encodes CDR1 SGDLS and CDR2 YYNGEE. The CDR3 DNA reads as TGTGCCAGCAGCGTAGGGACTTGGGTTTGGGACGAGCAGTACTTC. Translation gives CASSVGTWVWDEQYF.